The clone carrying this TCR beta chain was recorded a few times. Its antigen is not identified. The CDR3 length is 15 residues. V was clipped by 1 base and J by 2 bases, with 9 bases between them. CDR1 is SGDLS, CDR2 YYNGEE, per germline. Profiling relied on immunoSEQ multiplex PCR, and the TCRdb table lists in-frame clones only, not all of them. The sample contains tens of thousands of clones, approximately 80% of which appear only once. Patients were ruled out by autoimmune disease history or systemic immunosuppression. The data were obtained in a study of OX40 agonist ivuxolimab in advanced cancers. Study details: The eligibility criteria allowed prior anti-PD-1, anti-PD-L1 or anti-CTLA-4 therapy, and around 40% had some.

Whole-study findings and limits: The study found among the lowest clonal expansion in partial responders at 0.1-3.0 mg/kg. What antigens the expanded peripheral T cells recognized was never established.

Sample: CD4+ or CD8+ T cells sorted from blood, taken in a trial of the OX40 agonist ivuxolimab. The origin of this receptor is an adult with an advanced solid tumor such as melanoma, head and neck, liver or kidney cancer. This chain joins TRBV9 and TRBJ1-4; unclear D gene. The CDR3 protein is CASSVFGSTNEKLFF. The CDR3 nucleotides read TGTGCCAGCAGCGTATTCGGAAGCACTAATGAAAAACTGTTTTTT.